The 7 T cell receptor beta chains listed next were all sequenced from one sample in a study of T cell clonality in common variable immunodeficiency. Generated by immunoSEQ multiplex PCR, the TCRdb table keeps only in-frame clones and is missing some. This sample carries tens of thousands of clones and no singletons, and approximately 5.5% goes to the top ten. Sequenced: peripheral blood mononuclear cells. Every receptor here comes from a person aged 18 to 70 in good health.

This clone was detected many times. The sequenced part of the CDR3 DNA is TGCGCCAGCAGCTCCGGGACAGAAGGCACAGATACG. This translates into CASSSGTEGTDT. The complete CDR3 protein is CASSSGTEGTDTQYF. The rearrangement uses TRBV5-1 and TRBJ2-3, with TRBD1 matching 7 bases. Read coverage stops 3 residues before the CDR3 terminus; the germline J gene supplies the remainder. This CDR3 is built from 15 residues. The germline V gene has CDR1 SGHRS and CDR2 YFSETQ. V was clipped by 3 bases and J by 1 base; unmatched bases: 5. Using reference TRBV5-1 and TRBJ2-3 for the parts outside the CDR3, the full variable domain is KAGVTQTPRYLIKTRGQQVTLSCSPISGHRSVSWYQQTPGQGLQFLFEYFSETQRNKGNFPGRFSGRQFSNSRSEMNVSTLELGDSALYLCASSSGTEGTDTQYFGPGTRLTVL.

Ten or more counts support this clone. The CDR3 extends 3 residues past the end of the read, so its final part is completed from the germline J gene. The gene calls are TRBV12-3 or TRBV12-4 and TRBJ1-1; 7 bases are a match to TRBD1. V trimming: 5 bases; J trimming: 0 bases; junction bases outside the gene matches: 3. CDR3 length: 14 residues. CDR3 DNA (partial): TGTGCCAGCAGTACCGGGACAGTGAACACTGAA. Protein product: CASSTGTVNTE. The entire CDR3 protein reads CASSTGTVNTEAFF.

This clone was observed many times. The read ends 3 residues before the CDR3 terminus; that terminus is restored from the germline J gene. The chain joins TRBV6-1 to TRBJ2-1; D gene unclear. Germline CDR1 MNHNS, CDR2 SASEGT. The CDR3 covers 13 residues. The V gene lost 2 bases and the J gene lost 4 bases, with 6 bases spanning the gap. CDR3 DNA (partial): TGTGCCAGCAGTGAATCCAGGTACAATGAG. It codes for CASSESRYNE. The CDR3 in full is CASSESRYNEQFF.

This clone was observed many times. The read finishes 3 residues shy of the CDR3 end, and the germline J gene is used to complete it. The genes are TRBV6-2 or TRBV6-3 and TRBJ2-5; D is unresolved. This CDR3 is built from 13 residues. Germline loops: CDR1 MNHEY, CDR2 SVGEGT. V dropped 6 bases and J dropped 2 bases, with 10 bases sitting between them. CDR3 protein: CASRSVRQETQYF. Partial CDR3 DNA: TGTGCCAGCAGGTCCGTAAGGCAAGAGACC.

This clone was seen many times. The DNA ends 3 residues before the CDR3 does, and the rest of the CDR3 is filled in from the germline J gene. This chain links TRBV7-8 with TRBJ2-3; D possibly corresponds to TRBD2 (5 bases). V gave up 8 bases and J gave up 0 bases, with 18 bases separating them. From germline, CDR1 is SGHVS and CDR2 FQNEAQ. This CDR3 has 16 residues. CDR3: CASLRRRVSSTDTQYF. CDR3 DNA (partial): TGTGCCAGCCTAAGGAGGCGGGTTTCTAGCACAGATACG. Looking up the rest from reference TRBV7-8 and TRBJ2-3 gives the full variable domain: GAGVSQSPRYKVAKRGQDVALRCDPISGHVSLFWYQQALGQGPEFLTYFQNEAQLDKSGLPSDRFFAERPEGSVSTLKIQRTQQEDSAVYLCASLRRRVSSTDTQYFGPGTRLTVL.

Many counts were recorded for this clone. Coverage ceases 3 residues before the CDR3 finishes, and the germline J gene fills in the end. V gene TRBV11-2 combines with J gene TRBJ2-7; 12 bases are a match to TRBD2. The germline V gene has CDR1 SGHAT and CDR2 FQNNGV. The CDR3 loop spans 15 amino acids. V was clipped by 1 base and J by 2 bases; unmatched bases: 0. CDR3: CASSLGLAGAYEQYF. Partial CDR3 DNA: TGTGCCAGCAGCTTAGGACTAGCGGGAGCCTACGAG.

This clone showed up many times. The read is 3 residues too short to cover the CDR3 end, so that end is filled in from the germline J gene. The chain has TRBV5-4 and TRBJ2-3; 9 positions match TRBD1. Germline trimming cut 3 bases from V and 5 bases from J; bases unmatched to any gene: 10. CDR3 size: 16 residues. Germline CDR1 is SGHNT and CDR2 is YYREEE (reference sequence). The sequenced part of the CDR3 DNA is TGTGCCAGCAGCTCCGGGGGACAGGGTCGAGGAGATACG. It specifies CASSSGGQGRGDT. From start to end, the CDR3 is CASSSGGQGRGDTQYF.